This TCR beta chain was found in a study of cytomegalovirus exposure and HLA in healthy donors. PCR involved 60 Vbeta and 13 Jbeta primers. The data were produced by immunoSEQ multiplex PCR, yet TCRdb's version contains in-frame clones alone and is incomplete. The profile shows roughly 160,000 clones, roughly 80% of them singletons. Germline trimming cut 8 bases from V and 2 bases from J; bases unmatched to any gene: 5. Germline V gives CDR1 MNHEY, CDR2 SMNVEV (reference sequence). The CDR3 contains 13 residues. As to this clone: Its matching antigen is unknown.

Study outcomes and limitations: TCR beta chain V- and J-gene trimming was linked, in a later analysis, to a missense variant in DCLRE1C.

This clonotype originated in a man aged 30-40 years in good health and CMV-seronegative. What was sequenced was PBMCs. This chain connects TRBV27 to TRBJ2-7, with TRBD1 identical over 8 bases. The CDR3 protein is CASRGQGAYEQYF. The CDR3 coding sequence is TGTGCCAGCCGTGGACAGGGCGCCTACGAGCAGTACTTC.